This TCR beta chain emerged from a study of cytomegalovirus exposure and HLA in healthy donors. This clone has a single count. The primer mix had 60 Vbeta and 13 Jbeta primers. Data came from immunoSEQ multiplex PCR; TCRdb stores just in-frame clones and leaves some out. The table has some 71,000 clones, less than 75% seen once. CDR1 and CDR2 (germline): SGHRS, YFSETQ. The CDR3 loop spans 14 amino acids. With 4 bases clipped from V and 6 bases from J, the junction kept 10 bases outside the gene matches. The receptor was isolated from a man aged 40-50 years in good health and CMV-seropositive. This chain uses TRBV5-1 with TRBJ2-7; 7 nucleotides agree with TRBD1. Sequencing input: PBMCs. CDR3 sequence reads: CASSTDTQGSEQYF. CDR3 DNA: TGCGCCAGCAGCACAGACACACAGGGGAGCGAGCAGTACTTC.